These T cell receptor beta chains were read from a single sample in a study of cytomegalovirus exposure and HLA in healthy donors. Clones were read by immunoSEQ multiplex PCR, and TCRdb kept only the in-frame ones, dropping some. The sample yields roughly 120,000 clones, under 85% seen once. What was sequenced was PBMCs. These receptors came from a woman aged 18-30 years in good health and CMV-seronegative. CDR3s include the opening cysteine and the closing phenylalanine or tryptophan. The order of the fields is clone size, J gene, V gene, D gene, CDR3 DNA, CDR3 protein. A D gene is named only where the DNA matches it firmly. Clone size is stated in some rows and not others, as once, few, many or a class when expanded.

abundance: .; j_gene: TRBJ2-7; v_gene: TRBV9; d_gene: .; CDR3nt: TGTGCCAGCAGCGTAGGGGCAGTTGCCTACGAGCAGTACTTC; CDR3aa: CASSVGAVAYEQYF
abundance: .; j_gene: TRBJ2-7; v_gene: TRBV19; d_gene: TRBD2; CDR3nt: TGTGCCAGTAGTATAACTAGCGGGGGATCCTACGAGCAGTACTTC; CDR3aa: CASSITSGGSYEQYF
abundance: once; j_gene: TRBJ1-1; v_gene: TRBV27; d_gene: TRBD1; CDR3nt: TGTGCCAGCAGTCGACCGGGACAGGGGAAAACTGAAGCTTTCTTT; CDR3aa: CASSRPGQGKTEAFF
abundance: .; j_gene: TRBJ1-1; v_gene: TRBV29-1; d_gene: .; CDR3nt: TGCAGCGTTATGAAGACAGAGAACACTGAAGCTTTCTTT; CDR3aa: CSVMKTENTEAFF
abundance: .; j_gene: TRBJ2-7; v_gene: TRBV7-6; d_gene: TRBD1; CDR3nt: TGTGCCAGCAGCTACGGGACAGGGGGAACCTACGAGCAGTACTTC; CDR3aa: CASSYGTGGTYEQYF
abundance: .; j_gene: TRBJ2-2; v_gene: TRBV19; d_gene: .; CDR3nt: TGTGCCAGTAGTGCCGGGTTCCTTACCGGGGAGCTGTTTTTT; CDR3aa: CASSAGFLTGELFF
abundance: .; j_gene: TRBJ1-6; v_gene: TRBV28; d_gene: TRBD1; CDR3nt: TGTGCCAGCAGTTCCTCATGGACAGGATCACCCCTCCACTTT; CDR3aa: CASSSSWTGSPLHF
abundance: once; j_gene: TRBJ1-1; v_gene: TRBV9; d_gene: .; CDR3nt: TGTGCCAGCAACCCGGGGGGGCTCGACACTGAAGCTTTCTTT; CDR3aa: CASNPGGLDTEAFF
abundance: .; j_gene: TRBJ1-3; v_gene: TRBV10-3; d_gene: .; CDR3nt: TGTGCCATCAGTGCAACCGGACGGCAGGGCGGTGAACTGGTCTCTGGAAACACCATATATTTT; CDR3aa: CAISATGRQGGELVSGNTIYF
abundance: .; j_gene: TRBJ1-2; v_gene: TRBV2; d_gene: TRBD1; CDR3nt: TGTGCCAGCAGGACAGGGCCCAACTATGGCTACACCTTC; CDR3aa: CASRTGPNYGYTF
abundance: few; j_gene: TRBJ1-6; v_gene: TRBV29-1; d_gene: TRBD1; CDR3nt: TGCAGCGTTGACGGGACAGGGGTTTCACCCCTCCACTTT; CDR3aa: CSVDGTGVSPLHF
abundance: .; j_gene: TRBJ2-7; v_gene: TRBV6-1; d_gene: .; CDR3nt: TGTGCCAGCAGTGACCTCCCGGGATCCTCCTACGAGCAGTACTTC; CDR3aa: CASSDLPGSSYEQYF